One and the same sample provided the 30 T cell receptor beta chains below, sequenced in a study of cytomegalovirus exposure and HLA in healthy donors. The PCR ran on 60 Vbeta and 13 Jbeta primers. Sequenced by immunoSEQ multiplex PCR; TCRdb stores in-frame clones only, minus some. The table has 200,000 or so clones, roughly 77% seen once. Input material: PBMCs. These receptors were collected from a male donor in good health and CMV-seropositive.

The chain carries TRBV4-1 and TRBJ2-6; TRBD2 is a possible D gene (6 bases). V was shortened by 0 bases and J by 0 bases, with 15 bases between the two germline ends. This CDR3 has 19 amino acids. In germline, CDR1 is MGHRA, CDR2 YSYEKL. The CDR3 nucleotides are TGCGCCAGCAGCCAAGAGCGACTAGACCTCCTCTCTGGGGCCAACGTCCTGACTTTC. It specifies CASSQERLDLLSGANVLTF.

V gene TRBV7-8 combines with J gene TRBJ2-5, with 9 bases lining up with TRBD2. V shed 1 base and J 5 bases; nucleotides not matched to a gene: 5. Germline V gene sequence: CDR1 SGHVS, CDR2 FQNEAQ. The CDR3 has 15 amino acids. The CDR3 here is CASSLGLADGETQYF. The CDR3 DNA follows: TGTGCCAGCAGCTTAGGACTAGCGGATGGGGAGACCCAGTACTTC.

This clone was seen more than once but under ten times. CDR3 nucleotides: TGTGCCAGCAGCGACCAGGGACTTCCCAATCAGCCCCAGCATTTT. As protein: CASSDQGLPNQPQHF. J is TRBJ1-5 and V is TRBV9; D possibly corresponds to TRBD1 (5 bases). The CDR3 loop spans 15 amino acids. The V end lost 3 bases, the J end lost 3 bases, and 13 bases lay between the germline ends. Germline CDR1 reads SGDLS; CDR2 reads YYNGEE.

This clone was found once. The chain uses TRBV30 and TRBJ1-2; D not resolved. The CDR3 is 11 residues long. Trimming cost V 2 bases and J 5 bases, with 6 bases left between them. Germline V gene sequence: CDR1 GTSNPN, CDR2 SVGIG (reference sequence). Here the CDR3 reads CAWSTPYGYTF. The CDR3 nucleotides are TGTGCCTGGAGTACTCCGTATGGCTACACCTTC.

The J gene is TRBJ2-3, the V gene TRBV2; no reliable D call. This CDR3 region has 14 residues. Germline V gives CDR1 SNHLY, CDR2 FYNNEI. V was clipped by 10 bases and J by 0 bases, with 14 bases between them. In DNA, the CDR3 is TGTGCCACCACGACTGCTTCTAGCACAGATACGCAGTATTTT. Residues: CATTTASSTDTQYF.

The chain recombines TRBV19 with TRBJ2-1, with D perhaps TRBD2 (6 bases). The germline V and J ends were trimmed by 6 bases and 0 bases, with 12 bases remaining between them. Germline CDR1 is LNHDA and CDR2 is SQIVND (reference sequence). This CDR3 spans 15 amino acids. The DNA for the CDR3 is TGTGCCAGTAGGGAGGGGTCGAGCTCCTACAATGAGCAGTTCTTC. It encodes CASREGSSSYNEQFF.

The gene calls are TRBV29-1 and TRBJ2-1; perhaps TRBD2 as D (6 bases). Germline CDR1 SQVTM, CDR2 ANQGSEA. V was clipped by 5 bases and J by 8 bases, with 31 bases between them. The CDR3 spans 18 residues. CDR3 DNA: TGCAGCGTTAAGGCTAGCGCACAATGGGCGAGAATGGTGGATGAGCAGTTCTTC. This translates into CSVKASAQWARMVDEQFF.

The J gene is TRBJ1-1, the V gene TRBV9, with 11 bases matching TRBD1. V lost 0 bases to trimming and J lost 3 bases; unmatched junction nucleotides: 4. There are 16 residues in the CDR3. CDR1 and CDR2 from the germline V gene are SGDLS and YYNGEE. In DNA form, the CDR3 reads TGTGCCAGCAGCGTAGGTATGGGACAGGGGGACACTGAAGCTTTCTTT. Translating gives CASSVGMGQGDTEAFF.

The V gene is TRBV19, the J gene TRBJ2-1; 8 bases line up with TRBD2. The length of the CDR3 is 13 residues. Trimming cost V 2 bases and J 8 bases; bases outside gene matches: 2. Germline V gives CDR1 LNHDA, CDR2 SQIVND (reference sequence). CDR3 DNA sequence: TGTGCCAGTAGTATAACTAGCGGCGATGAGCAGTTCTTC. Its protein is CASSITSGDEQFF.

The chain uses TRBV19 and TRBJ2-7; 8 nucleotides align to TRBD1. V lost 6 bases and J lost 0; bases outside the gene matches: 7. CDR1 and CDR2 from the germline V gene are LNHDA and SQIVND (reference sequence). The CDR3 length is 15 residues. The CDR3 here is CASRDPGQVSYEQYF. The CDR3 bases are TGTGCCAGTAGGGACCCGGGACAGGTCTCCTACGAGCAGTACTTC.

This clone was recorded a few times. V and J are TRBV2 and TRBJ1-2, with 7 positions matching TRBD1. V trimming: 10 bases; J trimming: 13 bases; junction bases outside the gene matches: 15. CDR1 is SNHLY, CDR2 FYNNEI, per germline. The CDR3 consists of 12 residues. The DNA for the CDR3 is TGTGCCACCACCTTGGGACAGAGGATATTCACCTTC. This gives the protein CATTLGQRIFTF.

V usage is TRBV5-4 and J usage is TRBJ1-2; 8 bases are a match to TRBD1. Unmatched junction bases numbered 10, after V lost 4 bases and J lost 8 bases. CDR3 size: 14 residues. Looked up from germline, CDR1 is SGHNT and CDR2 is YYREEE (reference sequence). The CDR3: CASSHSGQGEGYTF. The CDR3 DNA follows: TGTGCCAGCAGCCATAGTGGACAGGGAGAGGGCTACACCTTC.

This clone showed up just once. CDR3 nucleotides: TGTGCCAGTAGTATAGGAGGGAGATCTGAAGCTTTCTTT. Its translation: CASSIGGRSEAFF. This chain uses TRBV19 with TRBJ1-1; no firm D call. The CDR3 spans 13 residues. Trimming left V 1 base short and J 6 bases short, with 9 bases between. Looked up from germline, CDR1 is LNHDA and CDR2 is SQIVND (reference sequence). The full variable domain, with the rest looked up from reference TRBV19 and TRBJ1-1, is DGGITQSPKYLFRKEGQNVTLSCEQNLNHDAMYWYRQDPGQGLRLIYYSQIVNDFQKGDIAEGYSVSREKKESFPLTVTSAQKNPTAFYLCASSIGGRSEAFFGQGTRLTVV.

A remark on this clone: A junction end diverges from the germline sequence, so it may reflect a read error. The chain links TRBV7-9 to TRBJ1-2, with D unresolved. The CDR3 extends over 12 amino acids. Germline loops: CDR1 SEHNR, CDR2 FQNEAQ (reference sequence). CDR3 sequence: CSSNKDGIGYTF. In DNA form, the CDR3 reads TGTTCCAGCAACAAGGACGGGATTGGCTACACCTTC.

V is TRBV30 and J is TRBJ1-5; TRBD1 matches 7 bases. The CDR3 sequence is 14 residues long. The trim removed 1 base at V and 1 base at J, leaving 1 base unmatched. Germline V gene sequence: CDR1 GTSNPN, CDR2 SVGIG (reference sequence). DNA for the CDR3: TGTGCCTGGAGTGCACAGGGGAGCAATCAGCCCCAGCATTTT. This codes for CAWSAQGSNQPQHF.

The V and J genes are TRBV9 and TRBJ2-7; TRBD1 is a possible D gene (5 bases). Trimming stripped 0 bases from V and 7 bases from J, with 14 bases between. CDR3 length: 14 amino acids. Germline loops: CDR1 SGDLS, CDR2 YYNGEE. CDR3 in amino acids: CASSVGQGFKEQYF. In DNA, the CDR3 is TGTGCCAGCAGCGTAGGGCAGGGTTTTAAGGAGCAGTACTTC. Full variable domain (missing parts from reference TRBV9 and TRBJ2-7): DSGVTQTPKHLITATGQRVTLRCSPRSGDLSVYWYQQSLDQGLQFLIQYYNGEERAKGNILERFSAQQFPDLHSELNLSSLELGDSALYFCASSVGQGFKEQYFGPGTRLTVT.

The rearrangement uses TRBV5-6 and TRBJ2-7, with D unresolved. Trimming left V 4 bases short and J 3 bases short, with 5 bases between. CDR3 length: 11 residues. Germline V gene sequence: CDR1 SGHDT, CDR2 YYEEEE. The CDR3 DNA follows: TGTGCCAGCAGCAACTACTACGAGCAGTACTTC. It codes for CASSNYYEQYF.

The V call is TRBV28, the J call TRBJ2-7; 7 nucleotides agree with TRBD2. The germline gives CDR1 MDHEN, CDR2 SYDVKM. This CDR3 has 13 residues. Trimming cost V 9 bases and J 0 bases; bases outside gene matches: 5. In nucleotides, the CDR3 is TGTGCCAGTCTAGCGGCTAACTCCTACGAGCAGTACTTC. Its protein product is CASLAANSYEQYF.

The chain employs TRBV6-5 and TRBJ1-6; TRBD1 aligns across 7 bases. This CDR3 has 14 amino acids. CDR1 is MNHEY and CDR2 is SVGAGI in the germline V gene. V was clipped by 7 bases and J by 4 bases; unmatched bases: 4. The CDR3 loop is CASIPGQYNSPLHF. CDR3 sequence (DNA): TGTGCCAGCATCCCGGGACAGTATAATTCACCCCTCCACTTT.

This clone was observed once. This chain joins TRBV7-3 and TRBJ2-3, with 8 nucleotides matching TRBD2. With 5 bases clipped from V and 7 bases from J, the junction kept 5 bases outside the gene matches. Germline V lookup: CDR1 SGHTA, CDR2 FQGTGA. The CDR3 totals 13 residues. CDR3 sequence: CASSTGGVNTQYF. The CDR3 DNA follows: TGTGCCAGCAGCACGGGGGGGGTCAATACGCAGTATTTT.

This clone was seen a handful of times. The DNA for the CDR3 is TGCAGCGTTGCAGGACAGGGGGATTTGTATGGCTACACCTTC. Amino acids: CSVAGQGDLYGYTF. This chain connects TRBV29-1 to TRBJ1-2; 10 bases map to TRBD1. The CDR3 sequence is 14 residues long. Germline V gene sequence: CDR1 SQVTM, CDR2 ANQGSEA. J lost 5 bases, V lost 4 bases, and 7 bases had no gene match.

The chain employs TRBV10-3 and TRBJ1-6; tentatively, D is TRBD1 (5 bases). The CDR3 spans 13 residues. Trimming pared 6 bases from V and 10 bases from J, leaving 13 bases between. Germline V gives CDR1 ENHRY, CDR2 SYGVKD. The CDR3 DNA is TGTGCCATCAGAAATACGGGGGGGTCACCCCTCCACTTT. As protein: CAIRNTGGSPLHF.

The rearrangement links TRBV27 to TRBJ2-7, with 13 bases lining up with TRBD2. This CDR3 has 20 amino acids. In germline, CDR1 is MNHEY, CDR2 SMNVEV (reference sequence). V lost 11 bases, J lost 6 bases, and 28 bases stayed unmatched. This chain's CDR3 is CAVRGSTRETSGRKGGEQYF. CDR3 sequence (DNA): TGTGCCGTCCGCGGGTCCACCAGAGAGACTAGCGGGAGGAAGGGGGGCGAGCAGTACTTC.

This clone was seen more than once but under ten times. J is TRBJ2-3 and V is TRBV2; 8 nucleotides line up with TRBD2. The CDR3 is 14 residues long. V was pared by 9 bases and J by 8 bases, with 13 bases of the junction left unmatched. From germline, CDR1 is SNHLY and CDR2 FYNNEI. CDR3 sequence reads: CASTPGLGGATQYF. As DNA, the CDR3 is TGTGCCAGTACGCCGGGACTAGGCGGGGCTACGCAGTATTTT.

The J gene is TRBJ1-6, the V gene TRBV5-1; D call uncertain. Germline assignment: CDR1 SGHRS and CDR2 YFSETQ. CDR3 length: 15 residues. Deletions cut 5 bases from V and 0 bases from J, with 9 bases between. The CDR3 DNA follows: TGCGCCAGCAGTCCGGGGAGCTCCTATAATTCACCCCTCCACTTT. It specifies CASSPGSSYNSPLHF. The full variable domain, its missing parts supplied by reference TRBV5-1 and TRBJ1-6, is KAGVTQTPRYLIKTRGQQVTLSCSPISGHRSVSWYQQTPGQGLQFLFEYFSETQRNKGNFPGRFSGRQFSNSRSEMNVSTLELGDSALYLCASSPGSSYNSPLHFGNGTRLTVT.

This clone was found a few times. The chain combines TRBV7-2 with TRBJ1-2, with a possible D match to TRBD1 (5 bases). CDR3 length: 15 amino acids. Trimming took off 5 bases at V and 3 bases at J, with 16 bases between the two ends. Germline assignment: CDR1 SGHTA and CDR2 FQGNSA. The CDR3 region has the DNA TGTGCCAGCAGCCCACGGGTAGGGGCGGACTATGGCTACACCTTC. Amino acid sequence: CASSPRVGADYGYTF.

The chain joins TRBV30 to TRBJ2-7, with TRBD2 identical over 7 bases. The CDR3 is 13 residues long. V dropped 5 bases and J dropped 0; count of bases not matched to a gene: 4. Germline assignment: CDR1 GTSNPN and CDR2 SVGIG (reference sequence). This CDR3 reads CAWSGGSSYEQYF. CDR3 sequence (DNA): TGTGCCTGGTCGGGGGGATCCTCCTACGAGCAGTACTTC.

The V call is TRBV28, the J call TRBJ2-7; D uncertain. The CDR3 extends over 13 amino acids. V dropped 6 bases and J dropped 0 bases, with 9 bases sitting between them. Germline V lookup: CDR1 MDHEN, CDR2 SYDVKM. The DNA for the CDR3 is TGTGCCAGCAGGACGGGTAGCTCCTACGAGCAGTACTTC. Its translation is CASRTGSSYEQYF.

This clone was seen only once. CDR3 protein: CASSPAGSPDTQYF. CDR3 nucleotide sequence: TGTGCCAGCAGCCCCGCGGGATCCCCAGATACGCAGTATTTT. The V call is TRBV14, the J call TRBJ2-3, with a possible D match to TRBD2 (6 bases). This CDR3 spans 14 amino acids. The V end lost 4 bases, the J end lost 4 bases, and 12 bases lay between the germline ends. Germline CDR1 SGHDN, CDR2 FVKESK.

The J gene is TRBJ2-5, the V gene TRBV5-4, with unresolved D. Trimming shortened V by 3 bases and J by 2 bases, and 11 bases separated the two germline ends. CDR3 length equals 14 residues. Per the germline V gene, CDR1 is SGHNT and CDR2 is YYREEE (reference sequence). The CDR3 sequence: CASSSTAAQETQYF. The CDR3 DNA reads as TGTGCCAGCAGCTCAACGGCGGCTCAAGAGACCCAGTACTTC. The whole variable domain, filled in from reference TRBV5-4 and TRBJ2-5, reads ETGVTQSPTHLIKTRGQQVTLRCSSQSGHNTVSWYQQALGQGPQFIFQYYREEENGRGNFPPRFSGLQFPNYSSELNVNALELDDSALYLCASSSTAAQETQYFGPGTRLLVL.